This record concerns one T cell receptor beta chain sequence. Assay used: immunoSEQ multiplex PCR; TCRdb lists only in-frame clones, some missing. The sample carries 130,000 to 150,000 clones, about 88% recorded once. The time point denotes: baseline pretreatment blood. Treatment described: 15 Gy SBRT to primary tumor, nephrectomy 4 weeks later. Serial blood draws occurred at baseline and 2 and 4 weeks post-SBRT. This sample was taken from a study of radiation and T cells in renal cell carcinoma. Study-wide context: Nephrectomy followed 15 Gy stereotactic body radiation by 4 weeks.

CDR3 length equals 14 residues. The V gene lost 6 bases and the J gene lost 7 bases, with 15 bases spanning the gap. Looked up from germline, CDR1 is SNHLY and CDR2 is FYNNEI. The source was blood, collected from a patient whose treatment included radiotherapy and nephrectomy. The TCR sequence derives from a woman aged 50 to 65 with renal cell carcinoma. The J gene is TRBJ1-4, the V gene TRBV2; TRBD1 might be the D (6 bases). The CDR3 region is CASRYTGPSEKLFF. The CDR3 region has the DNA TGTGCCAGCAGGTACACAGGGCCGTCTGAAAAACTGTTTTTT.